Shown below are 27 T cell receptor beta chains from a single sample sequenced in a study of T cells in Graves' hyperthyroidism and ophthalmopathy. Template material for amplifying TCR beta CDR3 regions consisted of RNA transcripts. RT-PCR in the first round (using the HTBI primer set) targeted the TCR CDR3. TCRdb reanalysed the multiplex PCR reads using MiXCR and keeps one entry per CDR3 protein. The sample holds some 530,000 distinct CDR3 sequences; about 20% are singletons and the top ten take approximately 54%. Sequencing was performed on blood. The receptors were sampled from a woman between 70 and 85 years old with Graves' ophthalmopathy.

V is TRBV27 and J is TRBJ2-1; the D is unclear. Trimming cost V 2 bases and J 0 bases, with 8 bases left between them. Germline loops: CDR1 MNHEY, CDR2 SMNVEV (reference sequence). This CDR3 is built from 15 residues. DNA for the CDR3: TGTGCCAGCAGTTTAGGTCTATACTCCTACAATGAGCAGTTCTTC. It specifies CASSLGLYSYNEQFF.

This rearrangement joins TRBV4-1 to TRBJ2-1; TRBD1 might be the D (6 bases). The CDR3 contains 16 residues. Germline assignment: CDR1 MGHRA and CDR2 YSYEKL. Trimming cost V 1 base and J 4 bases, with 14 bases left between them. Here the CDR3 DNA reads TGCGCCAGCAGCCAAGGCCCAGGGGTGGGGTACAATGAGCAGTTCTTC. As protein: CASSQGPGVGYNEQFF.

This chain uses TRBV24-1 with TRBJ1-5; 7 nucleotides align to TRBD1. CDR3 length: 15 residues. Trimming cost V 2 bases and J 4 bases; bases outside gene matches: 4. CDR1 KGHDR and CDR2 SFDVKD come from the germline V gene. This chain's CDR3 is CATSDSGGWNQPQHF. The CDR3 region has the DNA TGTGCCACCAGTGATTCAGGGGGGTGGAATCAGCCCCAGCATTTT.

This clonotype was recorded a few times. J is TRBJ2-3 and V is TRBV20-1, with no clear D. CDR1 and CDR2 from the germline V gene are DFQATT and SNEGSKA (reference sequence). The germline V and J ends were trimmed by 1 base and 0 bases, with 2 bases remaining between them. CDR3 length equals 12 residues. CDR3 DNA: TGCAGTGCTAGAGGCAGCACAGATACGCAGTATTTT. Translation: CSARGSTDTQYF.

This clonotype was counted only a few times. This chain uses TRBV19 with TRBJ2-7, with D unclear. CDR3 length equals 14 residues. Germline CDR1 is LNHDA and CDR2 is SQIVND (reference sequence). V was pared by 3 bases and J by 6 bases, with 15 bases between. The CDR3 protein is CASSIIPPTGEQYF. The CDR3 DNA sequence: TGTGCCAGTAGTATCATCCCACCGACCGGCGAGCAGTACTTC.

The J gene is TRBJ2-7, the V gene TRBV11-2; D is perhaps TRBD1 (5 bases). Trimming pared 1 base from V and 2 bases from J, leaving 9 bases between. Germline CDR1 reads SGHAT; CDR2 reads FQNNGV. The length of the CDR3 is 14 residues. CDR3 residues: CASSLVGPAYEQYF. CDR3 sequence (DNA): TGTGCCAGCAGCTTAGTGGGGCCGGCCTACGAGCAGTACTTC.

The table lists this clonotype with a few counts. The chain combines TRBV28 with TRBJ2-7; TRBD1 agrees at 11 bases. The CDR3 is made up of 15 amino acids. Losses at the gene ends were 2 bases for V and 6 bases for J; bases not matched to a gene: 6. Looked up from germline, CDR1 is MDHEN and CDR2 is SYDVKM. The DNA of the CDR3 is TGTGCCAGCAGTTTAAGTCCGGGACAGGGGGGCGAGCAGTACTTC. As protein: CASSLSPGQGGEQYF.

The V and J genes are TRBV9 and TRBJ2-2; D ambiguous. This CDR3 region has 16 residues. CDR1 is SGDLS and CDR2 is YYNGEE in the germline V gene. V gave up 0 bases and J gave up 0 bases, with 9 bases separating them. The CDR3 coding sequence is TGTGCCAGCAGCGTAGACGCCAGTACGAACACCGGGGAGCTGTTTTTT. Encoded protein: CASSVDASTNTGELFF. The variable domain in full, with the rest retrieved from reference TRBV9 and TRBJ2-2, is DSGVTQTPKHLITATGQRVTLRCSPRSGDLSVYWYQQSLDQGLQFLIQYYNGEERAKGNILERFSAQQFPDLHSELNLSSLELGDSALYFCASSVDASTNTGELFFGEGSRLTVL.

Ten or more counts support this clonotype. CDR3: CASSFGTPGAYNEQFF. CDR3 nucleotide sequence: TGTGCCAGCAGTTTTGGGACCCCCGGGGCCTACAATGAGCAGTTCTTC. The genes are TRBV12-3 or TRBV12-4 and TRBJ2-1; either TRBD1 or TRBD2 may fit D (5 bases each). Deletions cut 3 bases from V and 2 bases from J, with 14 bases between. The CDR3 runs to 16 residues.

This clonotype has ten or more counts. This chain uses TRBV20-1 with TRBJ2-1, with D unclear. Germline assignment: CDR1 DFQATT and CDR2 SNEGSKA (reference sequence). The ends were cut back, 4 bases at V and 0 bases at J, with 10 bases in the middle. The CDR3 extends over 14 amino acids. In DNA form, the CDR3 reads TGCAGTGCTAAAGGGCGATCCTCCTACAATGAGCAGTTCTTC. It yields the protein CSAKGRSSYNEQFF.

The V and J genes are TRBV20-1 and TRBJ2-1; 8 bases map to TRBD2. CDR1 is DFQATT and CDR2 is SNEGSKA in the germline V gene (reference sequence). V shed 1 base and J 3 bases; nucleotides not matched to a gene: 8. The CDR3 has 16 amino acids. The CDR3 DNA sequence: TGCAGTGCTAGAGGGGGCCTAGCGGGTAACTACAATGAGCAGTTCTTC. Encoded protein: CSARGGLAGNYNEQFF.

This clonotype was counted a few times. The chain is built from TRBV20-1 and TRBJ2-7, with 12 bases that match TRBD2. The V and J ends lost 2 bases and 1 base, in that order; junction bases with no gene match: 9. The germline gives CDR1 DFQATT, CDR2 SNEGSKA (reference sequence). The CDR3 is 17 residues long. DNA of the CDR3: TGCAGTGCTAGAACGACTAGCGGGAGTCTCGTGTCCTACGAGCAGTACTTC. This encodes CSARTTSGSLVSYEQYF.

This clonotype has just a few counts. The V gene is TRBV28, the J gene TRBJ2-5, with D uncertain. CDR3 length: 12 amino acids. V shed 1 base and J shed 3 bases, with 3 bases lying between them. Germline loops: CDR1 MDHEN, CDR2 SYDVKM. This CDR3 reads CASSLFKETQYF. In DNA, the CDR3 is TGTGCCAGCAGTTTATTTAAAGAGACCCAGTACTTC.

This clonotype was seen at least ten times. The genes are TRBV28 and TRBJ1-1; D unclear. The germline V gene has CDR1 MDHEN and CDR2 SYDVKM. The CDR3 sequence is 14 residues long. Trimming took 3 bases from V and 7 from J, leaving 15 bases between them. The DNA for the CDR3 is TGTGCCAGCAGTTTGAGGGAAGCGGTCGGTGAAGCTTTCTTT. It encodes CASSLREAVGEAFF.

The J gene is TRBJ2-3, the V gene TRBV20-1, with a possible D match to TRBD2 (6 bases). V lost 2 bases to trimming and J lost 4 bases, with 22 bases between them. The CDR3 runs 17 residues. Germline CDR1 is DFQATT and CDR2 is SNEGSKA (reference sequence). Written as DNA, the CDR3 is TGCAGTGCTAGAAGGTCAATCGGGAGTGGGGCCTCAGATACGCAGTATTTT. It translates to CSARRSIGSGASDTQYF.

This chain links TRBV7-9 with TRBJ2-1; D possibly corresponds to TRBD2 (5 bases). The length of the CDR3 is 14 residues. Trimming removed 2 bases from V and 8 bases from J, with 13 bases in between. CDR1 and CDR2 (germline): SEHNR, FQNEAQ (reference sequence). Here the CDR3 reads CASSLWASRHEQFF. The CDR3 DNA reads as TGTGCCAGCAGCTTATGGGCTAGCCGGCATGAGCAGTTCTTC.

This clonotype was counted many times. V usage is TRBV5-1 and J usage is TRBJ1-5; D gene unclear. The CDR3 sequence is 15 residues long. CDR1 and CDR2 (germline): SGHRS, YFSETQ. The V end was cut by 4 bases, the J end by 5 bases, with 16 bases between. This chain's CDR3 is CASSPMGNSHQPQHF. CDR3 sequence (DNA): TGCGCCAGCAGCCCGATGGGGAACAGTCATCAGCCCCAGCATTTT. Drawing the rest from reference TRBV5-1 and TRBJ1-5, the complete variable domain is KAGVTQTPRYLIKTRGQQVTLSCSPISGHRSVSWYQQTPGQGLQFLFEYFSETQRNKGNFPGRFSGRQFSNSRSEMNVSTLELGDSALYLCASSPMGNSHQPQHFGDGTRLSIL.

This clonotype turned up a few times. This rearrangement joins TRBV11-2 to TRBJ1-1; TRBD1 is a possible D gene (5 bases). Per the germline V gene, CDR1 is SGHAT and CDR2 is FQNNGV. With 8 bases removed from V and 2 bases from J, the gap between germline ends came to 33 bases. The CDR3 has 20 amino acids. The CDR3 bases are TGTGCCAGCCATTTTGATATTTCCCCGGACACCCAGAACCAAAACACTGAAGCTTTCTTT. Translating gives CASHFDISPDTQNQNTEAFF.

V is TRBV4-3 and J is TRBJ2-7; 11 nucleotides line up with TRBD2. V lost 0 bases, J lost 4 bases, and 8 bases stayed unmatched. CDR3 length equals 17 residues. Germline V CDR1 and CDR2: LGHNA, YSLEER. The CDR3: CASSQEITSGSMYEQYF. The CDR3 nucleotides read TGCGCCAGCAGCCAAGAAATAACTAGCGGGAGTATGTACGAGCAGTACTTC.

The chain couples TRBV6-9 to TRBJ2-5; TRBD2 matches 7 bases. The CDR3 has 19 amino acids. V lost 4 bases and J lost 4; bases outside the gene matches: 21. Germline CDR1 MNHGY, CDR2 SVAAGI. CDR3 protein: CASSSPYGLAGEAGETQYF. The CDR3 DNA is TGTGCCAGCAGTTCTCCTTACGGACTGGCGGGAGAAGCTGGAGAGACCCAGTACTTC.

The chain carries TRBV14 and TRBJ2-1, with D hard to call. Germline CDR1 SGHDN, CDR2 FVKESK. V gave up 8 bases and J gave up 10 bases, with 12 bases separating them. This CDR3 contains 11 residues. CDR3 DNA sequence: TGTGCCAGCTCCCGCAGGCAGGAGCAGTTCTTC. Residues: CASSRRQEQFF.

This clonotype showed up just a few times. V usage is TRBV7-3 and J usage is TRBJ1-4; D not resolved. V was shortened by 7 bases and J by 7 bases, with 16 bases between the two germline ends. CDR1 SGHTA and CDR2 FQGTGA come from the germline V gene. CDR3 size: 14 residues. The chain's CDR3 is CASTTSGVFEKLFF. The CDR3 nucleotides read TGTGCCAGCACCACTTCCGGGGTTTTTGAAAAACTGTTTTTT.

On this clonotype: An end of the junction does not agree with germline; a read error may underlie this. The genes are TRBV7-7 and TRBJ2-5; 8 bases line up with TRBD1. CDR3 length equals 14 residues. Germline CDR1 reads SSHAT; CDR2 reads FNYEAQ (reference sequence). Here the CDR3 reads CASSLRTGKETQYF. CDR3 nucleotide sequence: TGTGCTAGCAGCTTAAGGACAGGGAAGGAGACCCAGTACTTC.

This sequence joins TRBV9 and TRBJ1-1; 9 bases are shared with TRBD1. Trimming at V came to 3 bases and at J to 5 bases, leaving 11 bases not matched to a gene. CDR1 and CDR2 from the germline V gene are SGDLS and YYNGEE. The CDR3 runs 16 residues. The CDR3 here is CASSGDRAGRGTEAFF. CDR3 sequence (DNA): TGTGCCAGCAGCGGGGACAGGGCGGGACGGGGAACTGAAGCTTTCTTT.

This clonotype was found many times. The J gene is TRBJ2-6, the V gene TRBV2; 7 positions agree with TRBD1. Trimming took 6 bases from V and 4 from J; bases not matched to a gene: 12. The germline CDR1 and CDR2 sequences are SNHLY and FYNNEI. The CDR3 loop spans 17 amino acids. The CDR3 reads CASRLTTGWSGANVLTF. CDR3 nucleotides: TGTGCCAGCAGACTGACGACAGGGTGGTCCGGGGCCAACGTCCTGACTTTC.

Details on this clonotype: Compared with germline, one end of the junction differs, possibly owing to a read error. The J gene is TRBJ1-5, the V gene TRBV6-5, with D perhaps TRBD1 (6 bases). Germline-derived CDR1 and CDR2 are MNHEY and SVGAGI. This CDR3 region has 17 residues. The CDR3 nucleotides read TGTGCCAGCAGTTACTCAAAGGGGGGATTAGGGAATCGGCCCCAGCATTTT. Its protein is CASSYSKGGLGNRPQHF.

J is TRBJ1-1 and V is TRBV7-9; D uncertain. This CDR3 is built from 12 residues. Germline assignment: CDR1 SEHNR and CDR2 FQNEAQ (reference sequence). Trimming removed 4 bases at V and 7 bases at J, with 10 bases between. The CDR3 coding sequence is TGTGCCAGCAGCTCGCTATCGGGTGAAGCTTTCTTT. Residues: CASSSLSGEAFF.